Listed below are T cell receptor beta chains from one sample, sequenced in a study of control samples from healthy donors and cancer patients. The protocol was immunoSEQ multiplex PCR, while the TCRdb copy is restricted to in-frame clones and leaves out a portion. The sample has under 450,000 clones, about 93% seen once. The specimen was PBMCs. Receptors were obtained from a man aged 40-49 years with head and neck cancer. CDR3s leave out the opening cysteine and the closing phenylalanine or tryptophan. Not all rows give a size; the values are once, few, many and, for expanded clones, a class.

clone_size j_call cdr3_length v_call cdr3_aa
. TRBJ2-7 12 TRBV7-8 ASSLGAGPYEQY
. TRBJ1-5 14 TRBV30 AWSPSSGQGGQPQH
. TRBJ2-3 9 TRBV18 ASSPRDTQY
. TRBJ2-2 15 TRBV28 ASSFPNPASGTGELF
. TRBJ1-3 14 TRBV4-1 ASSQVGRISGNTIY
once TRBJ2-5 11 TRBV29-1 SLTGGVGETQY
. TRBJ2-5 13 TRBV7-7 ASSLGTGIQETQY
. TRBJ1-1 9 TRBV25-1 ATRGNTEAF
. TRBJ2-2 10 TRBV24-1 ATAGGTGELF
once TRBJ1-3 13 TRBV15 ATGRGASPGNTIY
. TRBJ2-3 16 TRBV5-1 ASSLVGTGAHSTDTQY
once TRBJ2-5 12 TRBV5-6 ASSYGTDQETQY
. TRBJ2-1 14 TRBV19 ASSGGPGASNGEQF
. TRBJ2-3 14 TRBV2 ASSERSAERTDTQY
. TRBJ1-1 13 TRBV19 ASSTWQASNTEAF
. TRBJ1-1 12 TRBV28 ASSLGGEWTEAF
. TRBJ2-2 12 TRBV19 ATYGQANTGELF